The next 21 T cell receptor beta chains were all read from a single sample in a study of molecular identifiers for immune sequencing clone quantification. TCRdb fed the PCR reads into MiXCR, producing one record per CDR3 protein. The profile shows about 500,000 distinct CDR3 sequences, around a fifth of them singletons. Sequencing was performed on naive CD8+ T cells from blood, with Jurkat cell RNA spiked in. Subset described: FACS-sorted CD8+CD4-CCR7+CD45RA+ naive T cells. The receptors here all came from a human donor in good health. Some libraries in this study had Jurkat cell RNA spiked in.

With respect to this clonotype: A much larger clone is a single base away; this may be a read error. The gene calls are TRBV14 and TRBJ1-2, with D unclear. The CDR3 runs to 16 residues. CDR1 and CDR2 from the germline V gene are SGHDN and FVKESK. The CDR3 region is CASSQGARRVAYDYTF. The CDR3 region has the DNA TGTGCCAGCAGCCAAGGGGCGAGAAGGGTCGCTTATGACTACACCTTC.

V usage is TRBV28 and J usage is TRBJ1-5; the D is unclear. The CDR3 covers 13 residues. Germline V CDR1 and CDR2: MDHEN, SYDVKM. V was clipped by 2 bases and J by 9 bases, with 11 bases between them. CDR3 nucleotide sequence: TGTGCCAGCAGTTTAACCGGTGGCCGGCCCCAGCATTTT. It specifies CASSLTGGRPQHF.

This clonotype was picked up a small number of times. The rearrangement uses TRBV7-2 and TRBJ2-7, with D possibly matching TRBD1 (5 bases). Trimming removed 6 bases at V and 2 bases at J, with 11 bases between. CDR1 is SGHTA, CDR2 FQGNSA, per germline. The CDR3 totals 13 residues. CDR3 sequence reads: CASSNRQPYEQYF. The CDR3 DNA reads TGTGCCAGCAGTAACAGGCAGCCCTACGAGCAGTACTTC.

This clonotype has a handful of counts. This sequence joins TRBV4-1 and TRBJ1-3; a weak D match, TRBD1 (5 bases). Germline V CDR1 and CDR2: MGHRA, YSYEKL. The V end was cut by 1 base, the J end by 0 bases, with 10 bases between. The CDR3 runs 16 residues. Here the CDR3 reads CASSQGWGLSGNTIYF. DNA of the CDR3: TGCGCCAGCAGCCAAGGATGGGGCCTCTCTGGAAACACCATATATTTT.

This clonotype was recorded a few times. The chain joins TRBV28 to TRBJ2-7; 7 nucleotides match TRBD2. V lost 2 bases and J lost 1; bases outside the gene matches: 11. The germline V gene encodes CDR1 MDHEN and CDR2 SYDVKM. The CDR3 contains 17 residues. The CDR3 DNA is TGTGCCAGCAGTTTACGCGAACTAGCGCCAGGATCCTACGAGCAGTACTTC. Protein product: CASSLRELAPGSYEQYF.

The rearrangement links TRBV27 to TRBJ1-1, with TRBD1 as a possible D gene (6 bases). This CDR3 is 12 amino acids long. In germline, CDR1 is MNHEY, CDR2 SMNVEV (reference sequence). The V gene lost 6 bases and the J gene lost 5 bases, with 10 bases spanning the gap. The CDR3 DNA follows: TGTGCCAGCAGGACCCAGGGGACTGAAGCTTTCTTT. Translated, it gives CASRTQGTEAFF.

Details on this clonotype: This may be a read error: a much more frequent sequence differs by one nucleotide. The genes are TRBV30 and TRBJ1-4; D is uncertain. Germline V gives CDR1 GTSNPN, CDR2 SVGIG (reference sequence). This CDR3 region has 12 residues. The CDR3, as DNA: TGTGCCTGGGACACTGGTGATGAAAAACTGCTTTTT. Its protein product is CAWDTGDEKLLF.

This clonotype was observed a few times. This chain joins TRBV27 and TRBJ1-6; no firm D call. This CDR3 spans 13 amino acids. Trimming cost V 3 bases and J 7 bases, with 7 bases left between them. Per the germline V gene, CDR1 is MNHEY and CDR2 is SMNVEV (reference sequence). The CDR3 DNA reads TGTGCCAGCAGTTTCGGGTGGAATTCACCCCTCCACTTT. It specifies CASSFGWNSPLHF.

The J gene is TRBJ2-2, the V gene TRBV28; D unclear. Germline V gene lookup returns CDR1 MDHEN and CDR2 SYDVKM. CDR3 size: 16 residues. The V end lost 4 bases, the J end lost 0 bases, and 12 bases lay between the germline ends. This CDR3 is CASSYSISPNTGELFF. CDR3 DNA: TGTGCCAGCAGTTACAGTATCTCCCCGAACACCGGGGAGCTGTTTTTT.

The V gene is TRBV27, the J gene TRBJ2-2; weak D call: TRBD1 (5 bases). V was clipped by 8 bases and J by 3 bases, with 13 bases between them. Germline V CDR1 and CDR2: MNHEY, SMNVEV (reference sequence). The CDR3 has 14 residues. In DNA form, the CDR3 reads TGTGCCAGCGTTCTTCAGGGTCACACCGGGGAGCTGTTTTTT. This encodes CASVLQGHTGELFF.

This clonotype has more than one count but fewer than ten. It may be a read error: a sequence one base away is much more abundant. V usage is TRBV9 and J usage is TRBJ1-1, with D tentatively TRBD1 (6 bases). The CDR3 sequence is 13 residues long. CDR1 is SGDLS and CDR2 is YYNGEE in the germline V gene. Trimming took 3 bases from V and 1 from J, leaving 7 bases between them. The CDR3 protein is CASSGQENTEAFF. The CDR3 coding sequence is TGTGCCAGCAGCGGACAGGAGAACACTGAAGCTTTCTTT.

This clonotype was seen ten or more times. The rearrangement uses TRBV11-2 and TRBJ1-1; D ambiguous. CDR3 length: 13 residues. V shed 2 bases and J shed 2 bases, with 6 bases lying between them. Per germline, CDR1 SGHAT and CDR2 FQNNGV. The DNA for the CDR3 is TGTGCCAGCAGCTTATACAGTAACACTGAAGCTTTCTTT. It translates to CASSLYSNTEAFF.

This clonotype was counted at least ten times. V is TRBV3-1 and J is TRBJ2-5, with D possibly matching TRBD2 (6 bases). V shed 6 bases and J shed 3 bases, with 17 bases lying between them. Germline V gene data show CDR1 as LGHDT and CDR2 as YNNKEL (reference sequence). The CDR3 contains 15 residues. CDR3 in amino acids: CASSYILAGEETQYF. Written as DNA, the CDR3 is TGTGCCAGCAGTTACATACTAGCTGGGGAAGAGACCCAGTACTTC.

Notes on this clonotype: Possible read error: a much larger clone is one base away. The rearrangement links TRBV2 to TRBJ2-3; no reliable D call. V was shortened by 3 bases and J by 6 bases, with 16 bases between the two germline ends. This CDR3 comprises 15 residues. The germline CDR1 and CDR2 sequences are SNHLY and FYNNEI. CDR3 in DNA: TGTGCCAGCAGTGAGACTGGCGTATTACAGGATACGCAGTATTTT. Amino acids: CASSETGVLQDTQYF. The entire variable domain, with the rest obtained from reference TRBV2 and TRBJ2-3, is as follows: EPEVTQTPSHQVTQMGQEVILRCVPISNHLYFYWYRQILGQKVEFLVSFYNNEISEKSEIFDDQFSVERPDGSNFTLKIRSTKLEDSAMYFCASSETGVLQDTQYFGPGTRLTVL.

This clonotype was picked up a small number of times. The chain is built from TRBV9 and TRBJ2-7, with 7 bases that match TRBD2. Germline lookup yields CDR1 SGDLS and CDR2 YYNGEE. This CDR3 spans 14 amino acids. The V and J ends lost 3 bases and 4 bases, in that order; junction bases with no gene match: 7. The CDR3 region has the DNA TGTGCCAGCAGCGGGGGACTATCCGGGTACGAGCAGTACTTC. It encodes CASSGGLSGYEQYF.

Details on this clonotype: Possible read error: a much larger clone is one base away. The rearrangement uses TRBV13 and TRBJ2-5; maybe TRBD2 (5 bases). The CDR3 consists of 14 residues. Germline assignment: CDR1 PRHDT and CDR2 FYEKMQ (reference sequence). The CDR3 nucleotides are TGTGCCAGCGGCTTAGATGAGGGACAAGAGACCCAGTACTTC. Amino acid sequence: CASGLDEGQETQYF.

V usage is TRBV27 and J usage is TRBJ1-5, with unresolved D. The CDR3 sequence is 13 residues long. V lost 4 bases to trimming and J lost 5 bases, with 9 bases between them. Germline V gives CDR1 MNHEY, CDR2 SMNVEV (reference sequence). This CDR3 reads CASSSMGDQPQHF. CDR3 nucleotide sequence: TGTGCCAGCAGTTCTATGGGAGATCAGCCCCAGCATTTT.

The chain uses TRBV20-1 and TRBJ2-7; the D is unclear. The V end lost 3 bases, the J end lost 2 bases, and 11 bases lay between the germline ends. This CDR3 has 13 amino acids. Germline CDR1 DFQATT, CDR2 SNEGSKA (reference sequence). The CDR3 loop reads CSARVSGTYEQYF. The CDR3 nucleotides read TGCAGTGCTAGGGTCTCAGGTACCTACGAGCAGTACTTC.

Notes on this clonotype: In this CDR3 the conserved last residue, phenylalanine or tryptophan, is missing, so a read error is likely. The chain links TRBV7-9 to TRBJ2-3; D gene unclear. CDR1 and CDR2 from the germline V gene are SEHNR and FQNEAQ (reference sequence). The ends were cut back, 1 base at V and 0 bases at J, with 14 bases in the middle. The CDR3 is 17 amino acids. CDR3 sequence reads: CASSLVPTTLSTDTQYL. The DNA for the CDR3 is TGTGCCAGCAGCTTAGTCCCTACTACCCTAAGCACAGATACGCAGTATCTT.

This clonotype was found many times. CDR3: CASSYGEHEQYF. The CDR3 nucleotides read TGTGCCAGCAGTTACGGGGAACACGAGCAGTACTTC. The genes are TRBV27 and TRBJ2-7; maybe TRBD2 (5 bases). Germline V gene lookup returns CDR1 MNHEY and CDR2 SMNVEV (reference sequence). Deletions cut 4 bases from V and 5 bases from J, with 9 bases between. The CDR3 is 12 amino acids.

Comment on this clonotype: A much larger clonotype is one base distant, so this may be a read error. The chain employs TRBV6-2 or TRBV6-3 and TRBJ2-6, with D perhaps TRBD1 or TRBD2 (5 bases each). The V and J ends lost 0 bases and 2 bases respectively, with 11 bases between them. Germline V lookup: CDR1 MNHEY, CDR2 SVGEGT. The CDR3 spans 17 residues. CDR3 loop: CASSYSSMGAGANVLTF. The CDR3 bases are TGTGCCAGCAGTTACTCGAGTATGGGGGCTGGGGCCAACGTCCTGACTTTC.